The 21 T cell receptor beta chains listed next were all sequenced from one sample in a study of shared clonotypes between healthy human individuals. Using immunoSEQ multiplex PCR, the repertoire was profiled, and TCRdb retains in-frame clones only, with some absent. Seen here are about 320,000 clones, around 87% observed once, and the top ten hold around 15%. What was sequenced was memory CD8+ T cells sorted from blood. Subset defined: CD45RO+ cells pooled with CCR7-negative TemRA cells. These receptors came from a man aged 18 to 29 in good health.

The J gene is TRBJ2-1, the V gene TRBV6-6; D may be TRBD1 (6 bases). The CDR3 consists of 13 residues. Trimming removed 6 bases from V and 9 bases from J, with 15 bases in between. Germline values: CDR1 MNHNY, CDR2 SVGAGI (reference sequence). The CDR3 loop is CASRPGTRGEQFF. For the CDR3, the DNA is TGTGCCAGCAGACCCGGGACACGGGGTGAGCAGTTCTTC.

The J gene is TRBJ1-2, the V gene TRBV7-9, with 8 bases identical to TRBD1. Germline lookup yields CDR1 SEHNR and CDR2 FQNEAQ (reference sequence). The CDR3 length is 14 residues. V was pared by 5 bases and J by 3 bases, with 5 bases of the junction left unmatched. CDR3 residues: CASSRTDRDYGYTF. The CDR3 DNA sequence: TGTGCCAGCAGCCGAACGGACAGGGACTATGGCTACACCTTC.

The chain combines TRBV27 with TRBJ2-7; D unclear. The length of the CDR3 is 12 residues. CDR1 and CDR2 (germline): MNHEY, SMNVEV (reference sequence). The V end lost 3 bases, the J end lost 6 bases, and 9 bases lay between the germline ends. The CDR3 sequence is CASSFSAGEQYF. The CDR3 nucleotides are TGTGCCAGCAGTTTCTCCGCAGGCGAGCAGTACTTC.

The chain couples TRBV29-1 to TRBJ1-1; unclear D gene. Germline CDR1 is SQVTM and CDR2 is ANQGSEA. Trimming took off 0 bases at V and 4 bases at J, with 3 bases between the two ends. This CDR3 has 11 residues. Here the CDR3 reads CSVEEVTEAFF. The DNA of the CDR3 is TGCAGCGTTGAAGAAGTCACTGAAGCTTTCTTT.

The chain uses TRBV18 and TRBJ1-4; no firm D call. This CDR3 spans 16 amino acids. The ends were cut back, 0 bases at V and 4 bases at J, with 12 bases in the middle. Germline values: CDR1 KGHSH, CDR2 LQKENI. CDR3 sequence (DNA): TGTGCCAGCTCACCACCGAAGGGAGCAGATAATGAAAAACTGTTTTTT. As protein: CASSPPKGADNEKLFF.

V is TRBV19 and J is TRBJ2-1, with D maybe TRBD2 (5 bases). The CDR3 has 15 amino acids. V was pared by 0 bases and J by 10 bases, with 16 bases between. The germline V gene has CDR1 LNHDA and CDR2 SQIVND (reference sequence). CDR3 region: CASSIDGAGAGEQFF. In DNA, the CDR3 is TGTGCCAGTAGTATAGATGGAGCAGGTGCGGGCGAGCAGTTCTTC.

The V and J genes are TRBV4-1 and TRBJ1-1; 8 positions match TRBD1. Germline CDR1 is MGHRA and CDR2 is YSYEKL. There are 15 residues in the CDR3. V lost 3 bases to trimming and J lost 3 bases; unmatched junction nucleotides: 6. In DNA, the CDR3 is TGCGCCAGCAGCCATTTAACAGGGGGGGACACTGAAGCTTTCTTT. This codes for CASSHLTGGDTEAFF.

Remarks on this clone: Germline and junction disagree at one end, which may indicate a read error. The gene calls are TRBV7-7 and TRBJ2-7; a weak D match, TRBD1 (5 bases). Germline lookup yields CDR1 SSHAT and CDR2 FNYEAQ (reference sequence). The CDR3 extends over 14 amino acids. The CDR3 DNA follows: TGTGCTAGCAGCTTAGGGGATAGCCTCCTCGAGCAGTACTTC. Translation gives CASSLGDSLLEQYF.

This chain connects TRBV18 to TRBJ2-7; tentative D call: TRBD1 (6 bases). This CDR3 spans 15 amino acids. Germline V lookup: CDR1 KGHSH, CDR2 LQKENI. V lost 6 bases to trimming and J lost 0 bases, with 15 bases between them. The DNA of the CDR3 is TGTGCCAGCTCCCCAGGGGTATCCTTCTCCTACGAGCAGTACTTC. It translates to CASSPGVSFSYEQYF.

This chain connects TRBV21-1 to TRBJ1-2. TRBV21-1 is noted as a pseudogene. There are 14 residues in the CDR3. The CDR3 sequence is CASSPRDLWNGYTF. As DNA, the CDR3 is TGTGCCAGCAGCCCCCGGGATCTCTGGAATGGCTACACCTTC.

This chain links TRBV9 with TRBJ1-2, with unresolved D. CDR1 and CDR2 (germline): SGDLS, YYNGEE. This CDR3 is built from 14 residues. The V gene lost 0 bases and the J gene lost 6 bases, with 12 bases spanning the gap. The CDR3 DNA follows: TGTGCCAGCAGCGTAGCTATGGGTTCTGATGGCTACACCTTC. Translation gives CASSVAMGSDGYTF.

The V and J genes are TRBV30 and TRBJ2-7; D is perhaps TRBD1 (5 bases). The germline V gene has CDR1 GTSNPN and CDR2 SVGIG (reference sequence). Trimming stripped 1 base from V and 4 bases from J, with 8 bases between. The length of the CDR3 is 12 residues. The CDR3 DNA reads TGTGCCTGGAGTGCTCAGGGATACGAGCAGTACTTC. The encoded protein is CAWSAQGYEQYF.

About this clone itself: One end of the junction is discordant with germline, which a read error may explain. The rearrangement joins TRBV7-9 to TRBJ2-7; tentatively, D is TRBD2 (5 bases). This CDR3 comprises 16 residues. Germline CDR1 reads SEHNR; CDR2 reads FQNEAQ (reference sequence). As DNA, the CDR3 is TGTGCCAGCAGCTTAATGGCTCCGGGGAAATCCTCCGAGCAGTACTTC. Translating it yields CASSLMAPGKSSEQYF.

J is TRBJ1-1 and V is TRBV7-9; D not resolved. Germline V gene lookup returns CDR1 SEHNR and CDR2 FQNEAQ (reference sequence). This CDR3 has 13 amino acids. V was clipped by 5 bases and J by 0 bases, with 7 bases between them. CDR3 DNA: TGTGCCAGCAGCCATATTATGAACACTGAAGCTTTCTTT. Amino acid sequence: CASSHIMNTEAFF.

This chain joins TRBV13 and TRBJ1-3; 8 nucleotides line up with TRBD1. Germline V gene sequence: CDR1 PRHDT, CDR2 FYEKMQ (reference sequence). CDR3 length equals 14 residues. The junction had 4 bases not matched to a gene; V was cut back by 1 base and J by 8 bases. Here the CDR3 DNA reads TGTGCCAGCAGCTTAGTCAGGGGGCTGGACACCATATATTTT. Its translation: CASSLVRGLDTIYF.

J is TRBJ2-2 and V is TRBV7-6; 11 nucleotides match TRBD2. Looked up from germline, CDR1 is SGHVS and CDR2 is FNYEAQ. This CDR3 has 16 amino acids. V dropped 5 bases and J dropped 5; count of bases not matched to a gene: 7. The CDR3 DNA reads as TGTGCCAGCAGCCCACGACTAGCGGGGCGAACCGGGGAGCTGTTTTTT. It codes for CASSPRLAGRTGELFF.

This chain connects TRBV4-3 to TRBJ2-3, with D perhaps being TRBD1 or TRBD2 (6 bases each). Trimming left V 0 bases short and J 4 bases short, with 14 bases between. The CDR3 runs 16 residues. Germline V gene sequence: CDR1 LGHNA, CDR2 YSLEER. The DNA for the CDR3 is TGCGCCAGCAGCCAAGAGAAGGCAGGGGAGGCAGATACGCAGTATTTT. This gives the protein CASSQEKAGEADTQYF.

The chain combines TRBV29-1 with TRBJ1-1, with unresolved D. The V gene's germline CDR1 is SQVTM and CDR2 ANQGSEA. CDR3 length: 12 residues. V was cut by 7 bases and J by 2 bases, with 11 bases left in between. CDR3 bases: TGCAGCGCAGTAGTCTCTAACACTGAAGCTTTCTTT. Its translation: CSAVVSNTEAFF.

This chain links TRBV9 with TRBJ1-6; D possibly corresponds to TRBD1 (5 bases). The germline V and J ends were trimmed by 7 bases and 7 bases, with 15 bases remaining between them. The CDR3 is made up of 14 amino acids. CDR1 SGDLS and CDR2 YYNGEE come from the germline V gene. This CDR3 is CASGTGGDNSPLHF. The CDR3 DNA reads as TGTGCCAGCGGGACTGGAGGGGACAATTCACCCCTCCACTTT. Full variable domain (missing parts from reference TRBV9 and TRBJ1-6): DSGVTQTPKHLITATGQRVTLRCSPRSGDLSVYWYQQSLDQGLQFLIQYYNGEERAKGNILERFSAQQFPDLHSELNLSSLELGDSALYFCASGTGGDNSPLHFGNGTRLTVT.

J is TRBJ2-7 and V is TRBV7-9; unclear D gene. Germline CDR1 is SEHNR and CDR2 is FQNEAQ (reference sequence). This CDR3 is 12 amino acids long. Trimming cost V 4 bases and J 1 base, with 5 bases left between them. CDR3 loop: CASSWSSYEQYF. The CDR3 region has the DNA TGTGCCAGCAGCTGGAGTTCCTACGAGCAGTACTTC. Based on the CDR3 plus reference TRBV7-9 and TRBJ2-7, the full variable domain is DTGVSQNPRHKITKRGQNVTFRCDPISEHNRLYWYRQTLGQGPEFLTYFQNEAQLEKSRLLSDRFSAERPKGSFSTLEIQRTEQGDSAMYLCASSWSSYEQYFGPGTRLTVT.

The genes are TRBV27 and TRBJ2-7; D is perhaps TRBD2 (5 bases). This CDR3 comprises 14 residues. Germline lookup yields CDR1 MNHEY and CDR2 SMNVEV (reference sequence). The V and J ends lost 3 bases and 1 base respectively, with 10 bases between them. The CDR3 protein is CASSFLRTSYEQYF. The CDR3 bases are TGTGCCAGCAGTTTCCTGCGGACTTCCTACGAGCAGTACTTC.